The table lists the clone carrying this TCR beta chain with many counts. What it recognizes is unknown. This record belongs to a study of beta chain features in type 1 diabetes. Overall study findings and caveats: TCRB CDR3s from Type 1 diabetes patients were moderately but significantly shorter in all four CD4+ subsets.

Every bit of the isolated RNA underwent reverse transcription, so sequencing read expressed TCRB transcripts. Using immunoSEQ multiplex PCR, the repertoire was profiled, and TCRdb retains in-frame clones only, with some absent. The sample lists about 650,000 clones, roughly 12% seen once, with around 0.12% in the top ten. This CDR3 is built from 16 residues. Germline CDR1 reads SGHDN; CDR2 reads FVKESK. Trimming took off 4 bases at V and 8 bases at J, with 20 bases between the two ends. V is TRBV14 and J is TRBJ1-4, with no clear D. The receptor's source is a man aged 25 to 40 with type 1 diabetes. Specimen: naive CD4+ T cells from blood. CDR3 DNA: TGTGCCAGCAGCCTCAATCCACAGAGGGCTGGAGAAAAACTGTTTTTT. Protein product: CASSLNPQRAGEKLFF.